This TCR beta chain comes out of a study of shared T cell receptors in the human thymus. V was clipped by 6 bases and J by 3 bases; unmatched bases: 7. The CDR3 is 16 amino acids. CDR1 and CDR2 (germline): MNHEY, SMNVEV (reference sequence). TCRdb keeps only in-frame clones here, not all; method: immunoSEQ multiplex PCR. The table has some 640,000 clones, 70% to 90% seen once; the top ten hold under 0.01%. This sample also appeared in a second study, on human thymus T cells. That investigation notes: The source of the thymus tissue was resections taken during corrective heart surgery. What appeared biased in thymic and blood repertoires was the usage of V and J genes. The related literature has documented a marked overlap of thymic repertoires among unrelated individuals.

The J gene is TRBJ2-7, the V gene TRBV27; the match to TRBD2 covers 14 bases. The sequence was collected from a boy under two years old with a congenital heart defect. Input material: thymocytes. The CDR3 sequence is CASSTGTSGGSYEQYF. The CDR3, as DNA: TGTGCCAGCAGCACCGGGACTAGCGGGGGAAGCTACGAGCAGTACTTC.